One sample yielded the 13 T cell receptor beta chains listed below, sequenced in a study of human versus mouse CDR3 diversity and MHC coevolution. Sequenced by immunoSEQ multiplex PCR; TCRdb stores in-frame clones only, minus some. The sample consists of tens of thousands of clones, 93% of them appearing once. The specimen sequenced was naive CD4+ T cells from blood. Subset given: CD45RO-negative CD62L-positive naive CD4 T cells. The receptors stem from a person between 25 and 70 years old in good health.

This chain links TRBV10-3 with TRBJ2-7; D is undetermined. Germline CDR1 is ENHRY and CDR2 is SYGVKD. V was trimmed by 4 bases and J by 3 bases, leaving 13 bases between them. The CDR3 loop spans 14 amino acids. CDR3 residues: CAISVQATYYEQYF. Here the CDR3 DNA reads TGTGCCATCAGTGTTCAGGCGACGTACTACGAGCAGTACTTC.

The V gene is TRBV28, the J gene TRBJ1-1; D call uncertain. Germline CDR1 and CDR2: MDHEN and SYDVKM. The CDR3 extends over 14 amino acids. Trimming removed 7 bases at V and 1 base at J, with 13 bases between. This CDR3 is CASTLLLENTEAFF. In nucleotides, the CDR3 is TGTGCCAGCACCCTGCTACTAGAGAACACTGAAGCTTTCTTT.

The J gene is TRBJ2-1, the V gene TRBV9, with D hard to call. The CDR3 spans 13 residues. Germline V gives CDR1 SGDLS, CDR2 YYNGEE. V lost 0 bases and J 4 bases, leaving 5 bases between the germline ends. CDR3 protein: CASSVARYNEQFF. The DNA of the CDR3 is TGTGCCAGCAGCGTAGCACGGTACAATGAGCAGTTCTTC.

The J gene is TRBJ2-7, the V gene TRBV14; the match to TRBD2 covers 10 bases. V was pared by 5 bases and J by 4 bases, with 5 bases of the junction left unmatched. Germline-derived CDR1 and CDR2 are SGHDN and FVKESK. The CDR3 runs to 14 residues. CDR3 sequence: CASSASGGYYEQYF. The CDR3 DNA reads as TGTGCCAGCAGCGCTAGCGGGGGTTATTACGAGCAGTACTTC.

The chain combines TRBV5-1 with TRBJ2-1, with TRBD2 identical over 7 bases. CDR1 is SGHRS, CDR2 YFSETQ, per germline. With 0 bases clipped from V and 4 bases from J, the junction kept 1 base outside the gene matches. The CDR3 is 14 residues long. The CDR3 loop is CASSLGLAYNEQFF. CDR3 sequence (DNA): TGCGCCAGCAGCTTGGGACTAGCTTACAATGAGCAGTTCTTC.

This clone occurred once. The chain is built from TRBV5-8 and TRBJ1-1; D is perhaps TRBD1 (6 bases). V lost 1 base, J lost 6 bases, and 19 bases lay in between. The germline CDR1 and CDR2 sequences are SGHTS and YDEGEE. The CDR3 sequence is 16 residues long. CDR3 bases: TGTGCCAGCAGCTTGTCCAGGGGCGCGGGGGGAGCTGAAGCTTTCTTT. Protein: CASSLSRGAGGAEAFF.

The chain combines TRBV15 with TRBJ1-2; TRBD1 aligns across 7 bases. This CDR3 spans 15 amino acids. Germline loops: CDR1 LNHNV, CDR2 YYDKDF (reference sequence). The junction had 2 bases not matched to a gene; V was cut back by 1 base and J by 0 bases. The CDR3 loop is CATSRGQGTNYGYTF. Written as DNA, the CDR3 is TGTGCCACCAGCAGAGGACAGGGCACTAACTATGGCTACACCTTC.

J is TRBJ2-1 and V is TRBV7-2, with 9 positions matching TRBD2. J lost 12 bases, V lost 1 base, and 10 bases had no gene match. The CDR3 is 15 residues long. Germline V gene data show CDR1 as SGHTA and CDR2 as FQGNSA. CDR3 bases: TGTGCCAGCAGCTTAGTTAGTCTAGCGGGGACCGGGCAGTTCTTC. This encodes CASSLVSLAGTGQFF.

The chain employs TRBV11-3 and TRBJ2-6; 7 bases fit TRBD1. CDR1 is SGHNT, CDR2 YENEEA, per germline. V shed 5 bases and J 1 base; nucleotides not matched to a gene: 8. This CDR3 is 17 amino acids long. CDR3 loop: CASSLRTGPSGANVLTF. The CDR3 DNA sequence: TGTGCCAGCAGCCTTAGGACAGGCCCTTCTGGGGCCAACGTCCTGACTTTC.

This chain uses TRBV5-1 with TRBJ2-3; maybe TRBD1 (6 bases). CDR1 is SGHRS and CDR2 is YFSETQ in the germline V gene. The CDR3 totals 15 residues. The ends were cut back, 4 bases at V and 6 bases at J, with 18 bases in the middle. CDR3: CASSHRPGTIDTQYF. The CDR3, as DNA: TGCGCCAGCAGCCACCGTCCCGGGACAATTGATACGCAGTATTTT.

This chain joins TRBV19 and TRBJ1-4, with TRBD1 matching over 10 bases. V lost 6 bases to trimming and J lost 7 bases; unmatched junction nucleotides: 8. CDR3 length equals 15 residues. CDR1 is LNHDA, CDR2 SQIVND, per germline (reference sequence). CDR3 protein: CASSDSGTGVEKLFF. The DNA for the CDR3 is TGTGCCAGTAGCGATTCCGGGACAGGGGTTGAAAAACTGTTTTTT.

V gene TRBV11-1 combines with J gene TRBJ2-6; TRBD2 agrees at 7 bases. Germline V gene lookup returns CDR1 SGHAT and CDR2 FQDESV (reference sequence). This CDR3 spans 17 amino acids. The junction had 14 bases not matched to a gene; V was cut back by 8 bases and J by 4 bases. CDR3 residues: CASRGDVPFIGANVLTF. CDR3 nucleotides: TGTGCCAGCCGGGGGGACGTACCCTTCATCGGGGCCAACGTCCTGACTTTC.

The chain joins TRBV7-2 to TRBJ2-7; 7 nucleotides align to TRBD2. Per the germline V gene, CDR1 is SGHTA and CDR2 is FQGNSA. This CDR3 comprises 15 residues. V shed 5 bases and J 0 bases; nucleotides not matched to a gene: 7. CDR3 bases: TGTGCCAGCAGCCCTAGCGGTCTAAGCTCCTACGAGCAGTACTTC. It encodes CASSPSGLSSYEQYF.